The clone carrying this T cell receptor beta chain was seen once. The antigen is undetermined. This table comes from immunoSEQ multiplex PCR, and its TCRdb copy is limited to in-frame clones, with some not included. The repertoire holds about 68,000 clones, with almost 95% as singletons. With 6 bases clipped from V and 4 bases from J, the junction kept 8 bases outside the gene matches. CDR3 length: 15 residues. Germline loops: CDR1 LNHDA, CDR2 SQIVND (reference sequence). This specimen comes from a study of T cell clones after liver transplantation. At the level of the study: Graft-donor-reactive sequences were compared with third-party-reactive TCRbeta sequences from pre-transplant mixed lymphocyte reactions. Findings and limits, study-wide: Circulating graft-donor-reactive CD4 TCRbeta sequences fell significantly post-transplant in 5 of 8 subjects. Donor-reactive sequences fell more than third party-reactive ones, suggesting partial deletion. Graft donor-reactive T cells possibly entered the graft instead of undergoing deletion.

The rearrangement links TRBV19 to TRBJ1-3; 8 nucleotides align to TRBD1. Source: CD4+ T cells from blood, taken around 25 months after liver transplant. The clonotype originates from a human patient who received a liver transplant. Some T cells may be the graft donor's. CDR3 residues: CASRAQGARGNTIYF. The CDR3 DNA sequence: TGTGCCAGTAGGGCCCAGGGGGCGCGGGGAAACACCATATATTTT.